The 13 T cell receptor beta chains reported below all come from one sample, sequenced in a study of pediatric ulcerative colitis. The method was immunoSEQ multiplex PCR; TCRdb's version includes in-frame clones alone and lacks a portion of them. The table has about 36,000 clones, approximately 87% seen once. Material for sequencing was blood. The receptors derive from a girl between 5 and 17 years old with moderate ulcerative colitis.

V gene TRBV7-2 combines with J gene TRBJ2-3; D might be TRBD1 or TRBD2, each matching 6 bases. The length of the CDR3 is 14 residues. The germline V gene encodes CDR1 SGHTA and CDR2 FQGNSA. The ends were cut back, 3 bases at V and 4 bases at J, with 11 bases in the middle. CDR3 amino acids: CASSLLGGSDTQYF. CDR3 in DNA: TGTGCCAGCAGCTTGTTGGGGGGCTCAGATACGCAGTATTTT.

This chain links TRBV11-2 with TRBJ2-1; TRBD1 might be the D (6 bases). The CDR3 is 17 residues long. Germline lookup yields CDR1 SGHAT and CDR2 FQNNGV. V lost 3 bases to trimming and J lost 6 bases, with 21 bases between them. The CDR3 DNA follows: TGTGCCAGCAGCTTTTTATCGCGGCAGGGGATTGGCAATGAGCAGTTCTTC. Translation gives CASSFLSRQGIGNEQFF.

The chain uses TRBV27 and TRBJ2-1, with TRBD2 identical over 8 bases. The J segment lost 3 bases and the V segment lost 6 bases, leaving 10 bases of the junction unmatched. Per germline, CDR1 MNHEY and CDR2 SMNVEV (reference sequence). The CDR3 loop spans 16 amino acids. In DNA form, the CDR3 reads TGTGCCAGCAGCCCCTTGGTGAGCGGGAGCTACAATGAGCAGTTCTTC. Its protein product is CASSPLVSGSYNEQFF.

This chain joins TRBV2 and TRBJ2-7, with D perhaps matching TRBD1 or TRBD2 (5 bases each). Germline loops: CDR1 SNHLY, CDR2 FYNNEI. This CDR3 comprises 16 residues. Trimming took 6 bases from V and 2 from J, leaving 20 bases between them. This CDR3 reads CASRTQYRGPAYEQYF. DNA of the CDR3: TGTGCCAGCAGGACACAATATCGGGGACCTGCCTACGAGCAGTACTTC.

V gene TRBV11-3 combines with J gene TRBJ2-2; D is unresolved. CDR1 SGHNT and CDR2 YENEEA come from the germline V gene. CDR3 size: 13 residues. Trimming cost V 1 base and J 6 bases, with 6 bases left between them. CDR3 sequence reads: CASSLVIPGELFF. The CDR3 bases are TGTGCCAGCAGCTTAGTCATACCCGGGGAGCTGTTTTTT.

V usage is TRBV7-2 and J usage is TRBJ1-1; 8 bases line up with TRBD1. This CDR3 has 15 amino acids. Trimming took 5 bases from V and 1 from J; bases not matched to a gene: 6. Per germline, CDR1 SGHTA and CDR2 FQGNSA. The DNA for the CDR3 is TGTGCCAGCAGCCTAGGACAGGGAGGGAACACTGAAGCTTTCTTT. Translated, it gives CASSLGQGGNTEAFF.

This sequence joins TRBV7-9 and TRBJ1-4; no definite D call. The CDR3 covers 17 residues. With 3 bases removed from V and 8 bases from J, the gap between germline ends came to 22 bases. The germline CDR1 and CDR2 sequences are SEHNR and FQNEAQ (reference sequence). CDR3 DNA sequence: TGTGCCAGCAGCTTTGTTTCCATAAGTGGCGAGGAGGAAAAACTGTTTTTT. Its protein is CASSFVSISGEEEKLFF.

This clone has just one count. The CDR3 sequence: CASSHPPGFGEQFF. The CDR3 region has the DNA TGTGCCAGCAGCCACCCTCCAGGGTTTGGTGAGCAGTTCTTC. The chain uses TRBV14 and TRBJ2-1; the D gene is possibly TRBD1 (5 bases). V was trimmed by 3 bases and J by 9 bases, leaving 15 bases between them. The CDR3 runs to 14 residues. CDR1 is SGHDN and CDR2 is FVKESK in the germline V gene.

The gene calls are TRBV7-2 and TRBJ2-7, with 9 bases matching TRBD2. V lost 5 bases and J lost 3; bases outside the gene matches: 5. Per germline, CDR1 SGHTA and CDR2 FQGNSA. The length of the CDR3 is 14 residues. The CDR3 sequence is CASSRLSGSYEQYF. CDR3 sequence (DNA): TGTGCCAGCAGCCGCCTTAGCGGGAGCTACGAGCAGTACTTC.

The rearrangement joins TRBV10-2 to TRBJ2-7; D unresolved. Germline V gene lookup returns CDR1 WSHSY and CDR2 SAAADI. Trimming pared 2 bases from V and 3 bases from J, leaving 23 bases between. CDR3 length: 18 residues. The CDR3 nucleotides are TGCGCCAGCAGTGAGACAATAGAGCCGGGCAATTCTAACTACGAGCAGTACTTC. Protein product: CASSETIEPGNSNYEQYF.

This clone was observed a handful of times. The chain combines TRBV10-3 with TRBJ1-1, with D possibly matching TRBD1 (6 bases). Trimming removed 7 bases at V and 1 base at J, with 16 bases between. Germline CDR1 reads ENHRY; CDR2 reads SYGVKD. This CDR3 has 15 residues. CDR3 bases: TGTGCCATCACGCCAGGGGCAAGAGGGAACACTGAAGCTTTCTTT. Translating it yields CAITPGARGNTEAFF.

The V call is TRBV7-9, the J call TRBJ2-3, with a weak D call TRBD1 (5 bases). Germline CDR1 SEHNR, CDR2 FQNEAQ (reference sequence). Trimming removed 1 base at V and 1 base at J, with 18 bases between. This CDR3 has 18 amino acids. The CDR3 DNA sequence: TGTGCCAGCAGCTTAGAGGGGATTCTAGTTGAAGGCACAGATACGCAGTATTTT. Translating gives CASSLEGILVEGTDTQYF.

CDR3: CASSLPGTSGGYNEQFF. As DNA, the CDR3 is TGTGCCAGCAGCTTACCCGGGACTAGCGGGGGGTACAATGAGCAGTTCTTC. This chain joins TRBV5-6 and TRBJ2-1; 15 positions agree with TRBD2. Germline V CDR1 and CDR2: SGHDT, YYEEEE. V lost 2 bases and J lost 4; bases outside the gene matches: 4. The CDR3 is made up of 17 amino acids.